The clone carrying this T cell receptor beta chain was detected only a few times. Sequencing used immunoSEQ multiplex PCR; TCRdb keeps in-frame clones, though not all of them. The data contain over 13,000 clones, around 75% of them seen just once; the ten biggest clones take up under 2.5%. Time point of the sample: after neoadjuvant nivolumab, at surgical resection. CDR3 length: 16 amino acids. The V end was cut by 1 base, the J end by 1 base, with 11 bases between. Germline CDR1 and CDR2: MGHRA and YSYEKL. The data were taken from a study of neoadjuvant anti-PD-1 for oral cavity cancer. This receptor was taken from a person aged 35-79 years with oral cavity squamous cell carcinoma. The rearrangement links TRBV4-1 to TRBJ1-5; TRBD1 might be the D (5 bases). This sample comprised PBMCs, obtained after nivolumab (anti-PD-1) treatment. The CDR3 DNA follows: TGCGCCAGCAGCCAAGGTCGACCAGGGAGCAATCAGCCCCAGCATTTT. This translates into CASSQGRPGSNQPQHF.